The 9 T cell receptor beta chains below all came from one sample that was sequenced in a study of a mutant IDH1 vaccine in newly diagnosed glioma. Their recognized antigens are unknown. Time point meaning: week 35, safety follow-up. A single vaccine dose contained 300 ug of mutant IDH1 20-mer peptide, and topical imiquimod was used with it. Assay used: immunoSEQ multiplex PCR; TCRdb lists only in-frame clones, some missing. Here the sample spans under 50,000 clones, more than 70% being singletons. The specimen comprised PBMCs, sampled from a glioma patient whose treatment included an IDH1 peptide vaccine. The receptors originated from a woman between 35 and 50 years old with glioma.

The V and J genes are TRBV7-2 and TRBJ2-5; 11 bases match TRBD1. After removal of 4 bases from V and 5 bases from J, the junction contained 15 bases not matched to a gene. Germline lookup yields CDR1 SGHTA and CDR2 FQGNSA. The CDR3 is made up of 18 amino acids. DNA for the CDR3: TGTGCCAGCAGCTCCACCCTCTCGGGACAGGGGGTTTTGGAGACCCAGTACTTC. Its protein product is CASSSTLSGQGVLETQYF.

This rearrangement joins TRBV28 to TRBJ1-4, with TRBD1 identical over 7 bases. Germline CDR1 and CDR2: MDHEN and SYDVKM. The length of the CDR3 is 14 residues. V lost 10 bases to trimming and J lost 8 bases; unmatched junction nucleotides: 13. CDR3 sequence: CATHRGLVGEKLFF. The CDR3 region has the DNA TGTGCCACCCACAGGGGCCTGGTGGGGGAAAAACTGTTTTTT.

CDR3 nucleotide sequence: TGTGCCAGCAGCTCCCCGGGACTAGCGGGGGGGCGGACCCAGTACTTC. Translating gives CASSSPGLAGGRTQYF. The J gene is TRBJ2-5, the V gene TRBV7-2; the match to TRBD2 covers 16 bases. The CDR3 loop spans 16 amino acids. Germline-derived CDR1 and CDR2 are SGHTA and FQGNSA. Trimming removed 4 bases from V and 7 bases from J; junction bases left unmatched: 6.

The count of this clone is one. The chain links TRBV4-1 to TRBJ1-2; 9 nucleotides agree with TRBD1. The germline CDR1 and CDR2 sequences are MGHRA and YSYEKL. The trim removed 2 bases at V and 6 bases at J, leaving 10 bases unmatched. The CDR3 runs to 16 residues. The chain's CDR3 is CASSQTLRTGEDGYTF. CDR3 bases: TGCGCCAGCAGCCAAACCCTAAGGACAGGGGAGGATGGCTACACCTTC.

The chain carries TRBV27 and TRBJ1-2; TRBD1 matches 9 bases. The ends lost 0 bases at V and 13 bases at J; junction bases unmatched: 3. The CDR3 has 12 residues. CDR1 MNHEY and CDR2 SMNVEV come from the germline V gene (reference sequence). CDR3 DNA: TGTGCCAGCAGTTTATCGGGACAGGGTATCACCTTC. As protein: CASSLSGQGITF.

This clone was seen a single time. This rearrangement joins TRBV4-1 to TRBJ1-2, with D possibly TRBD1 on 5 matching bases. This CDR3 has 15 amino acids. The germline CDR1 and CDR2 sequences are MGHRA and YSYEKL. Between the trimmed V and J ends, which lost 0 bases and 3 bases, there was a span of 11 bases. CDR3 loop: CASSQDGGGDYGYTF. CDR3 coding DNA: TGCGCCAGCAGCCAAGATGGGGGAGGGGACTATGGCTACACCTTC.

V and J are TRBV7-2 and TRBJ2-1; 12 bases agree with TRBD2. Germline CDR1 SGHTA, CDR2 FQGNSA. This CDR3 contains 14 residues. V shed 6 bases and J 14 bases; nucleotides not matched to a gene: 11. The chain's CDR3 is CASRDLAGGRGEFF. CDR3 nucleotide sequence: TGTGCCAGCAGGGACCTAGCGGGGGGGCGAGGAGAGTTCTTC.

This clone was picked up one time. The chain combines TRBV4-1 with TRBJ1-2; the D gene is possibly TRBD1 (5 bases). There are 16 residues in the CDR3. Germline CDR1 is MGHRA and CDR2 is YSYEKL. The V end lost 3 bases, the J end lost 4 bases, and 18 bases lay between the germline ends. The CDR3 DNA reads TGCGCCAGCAGCCATTCACCGGGCCAGGGAAGCTATGGCTACACCTTC. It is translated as CASSHSPGQGSYGYTF.

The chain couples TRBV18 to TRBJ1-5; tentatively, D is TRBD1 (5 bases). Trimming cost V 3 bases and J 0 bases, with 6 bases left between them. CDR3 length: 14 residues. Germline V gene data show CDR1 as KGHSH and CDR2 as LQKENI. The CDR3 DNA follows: TGTGCCAGCTCACCGACAGATAGCAATCAGCCCCAGCATTTT. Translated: CASSPTDSNQPQHF.